This T cell receptor beta chain was sequenced for a study of cytomegalovirus exposure and HLA in healthy donors. Whole-study results and caveats: In the 120 validation repertoires, more than 85% of cluster scores exceeded 0, per a later analysis. Most TCR sequences were uncommon, yet certain public TCRs appeared in many donors.

The table came from immunoSEQ multiplex PCR; TCRdb's copy has only in-frame clones and leaves some out. The profile shows under 200,000 clones, roughly nine tenths of them singletons. It was the approximately 130-subject validation cohort, separate from the roughly 700-subject first cohort, to which the donors belonged. With 0 bases removed from V and 1 base from J, the gap between germline ends came to 11 bases. CDR1 is SGDLS and CDR2 is YYNGEE in the germline V gene. The CDR3 has 15 residues. With respect to this clone: Its matching antigen is unknown.

The sequenced sample consisted of PBMCs. The TCR sequence derives from a woman aged 18 to 35 in good health and CMV-seropositive. The chain is built from TRBV9 and TRBJ2-7, with a tentative D call TRBD1 (5 bases). The CDR3 loop reads CASSVEGHFSYEQYF. The CDR3 region has the DNA TGTGCCAGCAGCGTAGAAGGACATTTTTCCTACGAGCAGTACTTC.